These 18 T cell receptor beta chains share one sample of origin, sequenced in a study of T cells in Graves' hyperthyroidism and ophthalmopathy. TCR beta CDR3 regions were amplified from RNA transcripts. RT-PCR in the first round (using the HTBI primer set) targeted the TCR CDR3. TCRdb reprocessed the multiplex PCR reads with MiXCR, giving one entry per CDR3 protein. The table shows more than 500,000 distinct CDR3 sequences, with around 13% occurring only once. The material sequenced was blood. The origin of the receptors is a woman in her thirties or forties with Graves' hyperthyroidism.

There are many counts of this clonotype. This chain connects TRBV20-1 to TRBJ2-1, with TRBD1 as a possible D gene (8 bases). V gave up 0 bases and J gave up 10 bases, with 16 bases separating them. CDR1 is DFQATT and CDR2 is SNEGSKA in the germline V gene (reference sequence). The CDR3 sequence is 14 residues long. The CDR3 sequence: CSARDRGAGGEQFF. Here the CDR3 DNA reads TGCAGTGCTAGAGATCGGGGGGCAGGGGGCGAGCAGTTCTTC.

This clonotype was counted a few times. CDR3 coding DNA: TGTGCCAGCAGTCTTACAGGGGGCGGACCCGAGCAGTACTTC. As protein: CASSLTGGGPEQYF. The V gene is TRBV7-9, the J gene TRBJ2-7; the match to TRBD1 covers 9 bases. Germline-derived CDR1 and CDR2 are SEHNR and FQNEAQ (reference sequence). The CDR3 sequence is 14 residues long. V lost 6 bases to trimming and J lost 6 bases; unmatched junction nucleotides: 9.

In its sample, this clonotype was seen a few times. The chain couples TRBV10-2 to TRBJ1-5; D is uncertain. The V end was cut by 4 bases, the J end by 3 bases, with 13 bases between. This CDR3 is built from 15 residues. Germline V gene lookup returns CDR1 WSHSY and CDR2 SAAADI. This CDR3 reads CASSGWTDSNQPQHF. The CDR3 DNA is TGCGCCAGCAGTGGGTGGACGGATTCCAATCAGCCCCAGCATTTT.

This clonotype was observed many times. The chain uses TRBV3-1 and TRBJ2-7; 11 bases map to TRBD1. The V segment lost 1 base and the J segment 6 bases; nucleotides outside the gene matches: 5. The CDR3 consists of 15 residues. From germline, CDR1 is LGHDT and CDR2 YNNKEL (reference sequence). The CDR3: CASSQGDRGKAEQYF. As DNA, the CDR3 is TGTGCCAGCAGCCAAGGGGACAGGGGGAAGGCCGAGCAGTACTTC.

This clonotype came up a few times. V is TRBV28 and J is TRBJ1-2; D is ambiguous. Trimming pared 6 bases from V and 8 bases from J, leaving 22 bases between. There are 15 residues in the CDR3. Germline V gives CDR1 MDHEN, CDR2 SYDVKM. CDR3 protein: CASSLLSLPPGGYTF. The DNA for the CDR3 is TGTGCCAGCAGCCTACTCAGTCTACCCCCTGGGGGCTACACCTTC.

This clonotype was recorded at least ten times. V and J are TRBV20-1 and TRBJ2-7, with 10 bases aligning to TRBD2. The germline V gene encodes CDR1 DFQATT and CDR2 SNEGSKA (reference sequence). J lost 0 bases, V lost 6 bases, and 5 bases had no gene match. CDR3 size: 14 residues. The CDR3 loop is CSALGLAASYEQYF. The CDR3 bases are TGCAGTGCCCTAGGACTAGCGGCCTCCTACGAGCAGTACTTC.

This rearrangement joins TRBV6-7 to TRBJ1-4; D is possibly TRBD1 (6 bases). TRBV6-7 is reported as an ORF; its role is uncertain. V was shortened by 1 base and J by 9 bases, with 15 bases between the two germline ends. The CDR3 loop spans 15 amino acids. This CDR3 is CASSYFRQEPKKLFF. CDR3 in DNA: TGTGCCAGCAGTTACTTCCGACAGGAGCCGAAAAAACTGTTTTTT.

This clonotype was observed at least ten times. The rearrangement joins TRBV12-3 or TRBV12-4 to TRBJ2-1; 11 bases agree with TRBD2. Trimming took 7 bases from V and 5 from J; bases not matched to a gene: 7. The CDR3 runs to 15 residues. The CDR3 coding sequence is TGTGCCAGCACGTCGGGACTAGCGGAAAACAATGAGCAGTTCTTC. Residues: CASTSGLAENNEQFF.

This chain uses TRBV13 with TRBJ2-7; 7 nucleotides match TRBD2. CDR1 PRHDT and CDR2 FYEKMQ come from the germline V gene (reference sequence). The J segment lost 1 base and the V segment lost 5 bases, leaving 5 bases of the junction unmatched. The CDR3 consists of 14 residues. CDR3 nucleotide sequence: TGTGCCAGCAGCGCCGCGGGAGTGTCCTACGAGCAGTACTTC. This encodes CASSAAGVSYEQYF.

The table lists this clonotype with many counts. J is TRBJ1-1 and V is TRBV11-2; no definite D call. In germline, CDR1 is SGHAT, CDR2 FQNNGV. The CDR3 consists of 13 residues. V was clipped by 6 bases and J by 1 base, with 9 bases between them. The CDR3 here is CASRINPNTEAFF. The CDR3 DNA reads as TGTGCCAGCAGGATAAACCCGAACACTGAAGCTTTCTTT.

This clonotype was counted only a few times. The V and J genes are TRBV12-3 or TRBV12-4 and TRBJ2-5; possibly TRBD1 for D (5 bases). The CDR3 is made up of 13 amino acids. Trimming removed 4 bases from V and 7 bases from J, with 13 bases in between. CDR3 bases: TGTGCCAGCAGTTCACAGGTCGGTCGGACCCAGTACTTC. It is translated as CASSSQVGRTQYF.

This clonotype has ten or more counts. The chain recombines TRBV9 with TRBJ2-1; D possibly corresponds to TRBD2 (7 bases). Per germline, CDR1 SGDLS and CDR2 YYNGEE. The CDR3 is 16 residues long. Deletions cut 0 bases from V and 4 bases from J, with 14 bases between. The CDR3 region is CASSVGGGGAYNEQFF. The DNA for the CDR3 is TGTGCCAGCAGCGTAGGAGGAGGGGGGGCTTACAATGAGCAGTTCTTC. The variable domain in full, completed from reference TRBV9 and TRBJ2-1, reads DSGVTQTPKHLITATGQRVTLRCSPRSGDLSVYWYQQSLDQGLQFLIQYYNGEERAKGNILERFSAQQFPDLHSELNLSSLELGDSALYFCASSVGGGGAYNEQFFGPGTRLTVL.

At least ten counts were recorded for this clonotype. The chain uses TRBV28 and TRBJ2-7; maybe TRBD2 (6 bases). Per germline, CDR1 MDHEN and CDR2 SYDVKM. V lost 5 bases and J 6 bases, leaving 20 bases between the germline ends. This CDR3 comprises 15 residues. Here the CDR3 DNA reads TGTGCCAGCAGTCTACCGGGGACGACGGGAGTCGAGCAGTACTTC. Translating it yields CASSLPGTTGVEQYF.

This clonotype was counted ten times or more. The V gene is TRBV24-1, the J gene TRBJ1-2; unclear D gene. Trimming pared 0 bases from V and 3 bases from J, leaving 7 bases between. Germline CDR1 and CDR2: KGHDR and SFDVKD. The CDR3 is made up of 14 amino acids. Here the CDR3 reads CATSDLNVDYGYTF. The CDR3 nucleotides are TGTGCCACCAGTGATTTGAACGTAGACTATGGCTACACCTTC.

V gene TRBV7-9 combines with J gene TRBJ1-4; D is perhaps TRBD1 (5 bases). Germline CDR1 and CDR2: SEHNR and FQNEAQ (reference sequence). The CDR3 is 12 amino acids. V lost 5 bases and J lost 8, with 9 bases in between. The chain's CDR3 is CASSRDGEKLFF. The DNA for the CDR3 is TGTGCCAGCAGCAGGGACGGAGAAAAACTGTTTTTT.

This clonotype appeared a few times. V is TRBV7-8 and J is TRBJ2-5, with 9 bases identical to TRBD1. CDR3 length equals 16 residues. Germline CDR1 reads SGHVS; CDR2 reads FQNEAQ. J gave up 1 base and V 6 bases, and 9 bases lay outside the gene matches. CDR3 sequence (DNA): TGTGCCAGCAGATTTGAGGGACAGGGCGCCCAAGAGACCCAGTACTTC. It is translated as CASRFEGQGAQETQYF.

This chain links TRBV30 with TRBJ1-1; 9 nucleotides line up with TRBD1. The CDR3 loop spans 16 amino acids. Trimming took 4 bases from V and 1 from J; bases not matched to a gene: 10. Germline V gene lookup returns CDR1 GTSNPN and CDR2 SVGIG (reference sequence). The CDR3 sequence is CAWTLLGDRANTEAFF. CDR3 nucleotide sequence: TGTGCCTGGACCCTCCTTGGGGACAGGGCGAACACTGAAGCTTTCTTT. Using reference TRBV30 and TRBJ1-1 for the parts outside the CDR3, the full variable domain is SQTIHQWPATLVQPVGSPLSLECTVEGTSNPNLYWYRQAAGRGLQLLFYSVGIGQISSEVPQNLSASRPQDRQFILSSKKLLLSDSGFYLCAWTLLGDRANTEAFFGQGTRLTVV.

Ten or more counts support this clonotype. The CDR3 sequence is CASSPGTGSNEQFF. In nucleotides, the CDR3 is TGTGCCAGCTCACCGGGGACAGGTAGCAATGAGCAGTTCTTC. The J gene is TRBJ2-1, the V gene TRBV18; TRBD1 aligns across 8 bases. The ends lost 3 bases at V and 6 bases at J; junction bases unmatched: 4. This CDR3 has 14 residues. Germline assignment: CDR1 KGHSH and CDR2 LQKENI. Full variable domain (rest looked up from reference TRBV18 and TRBJ2-1): NAGVMQNPRHLVRRRGQEARLRCSPMKGHSHVYWYRQLPEEGLKFMVYLQKENIIDESGMPKERFSAEFPKEGPSILRIQQVVRGDSAAYFCASSPGTGSNEQFFGPGTRLTVL.